This TCR beta chain was captured in a study of T cell responses to AZD1222 COVID-19 vaccine. Study-wide findings and caveats: In a largely white British group with more females than males, clonal diversity was possibly underestimated. Dominant at 160-218 and 743-854, vaccine-associated CD4 TCRs also spanned spike.

TCRdb's copy holds only in-frame clones and misses some; the assay was immunoSEQ multiplex PCR. Counted here are tens of thousands of clones, under 95% occurring once; the ten biggest clones make up roughly 4.3%. Trimming cost V 4 bases and J 2 bases, with 13 bases left between them. Germline loops: CDR1 KGHDR, CDR2 SFDVKD. This CDR3 has 15 residues. Concerning this clone: Its matching antigen is unknown.

This chain uses TRBV24-1 with TRBJ2-5; D possibly matches TRBD1 or TRBD2 (5 bases each). This clonotype was sampled from an adult in good health. The source was peripheral blood, collected on day 0 of MenACWY control vaccination. This CDR3 reads CATSDPGPGQETQYF. Here the CDR3 DNA reads TGTGCCACCAGTGACCCGGGACCGGGGCAAGAGACCCAGTACTTC.